Below, one TCR beta chain is given with its context. The sample comes from a study of blood T cell repertoires in COVID-19. The wider study: The samples span acute and convalescent COVID-19 from the United States, Italy and Spain. Sample material is recorded as cDNA or gDNA derived from T cells, B-cell-depleted T cells, or PBMCs.

As originally analysed: Reference gene primer amplification yielded estimated nucleated cell counts. Data came from immunoSEQ multiplex PCR; TCRdb stores just in-frame clones and leaves some out. D and trimming were read from the DNA, whereas the V and J calls and clone size are those reported in that table. This sample has tens of thousands of clones, with 73% found just once. The CDR3 consists of 15 residues. V was pared by 5 bases and J by 6 bases, with 6 bases of the junction left unmatched. Germline assignment: CDR1 SGHVS and CDR2 FQNEAQ. The sequenced sample consisted of peripheral blood. The rearrangement joins TRBV7-8 to TRBJ2-2; 10 nucleotides align to TRBD2. The TCR sequence derives from an older man with acute or convalescent COVID-19. For the CDR3, the DNA is TGTGCCAGCAGCACCACTAGCGGGACGGCCGGGGAGCTGTTTTTT. It codes for CASSTTSGTAGELFF.